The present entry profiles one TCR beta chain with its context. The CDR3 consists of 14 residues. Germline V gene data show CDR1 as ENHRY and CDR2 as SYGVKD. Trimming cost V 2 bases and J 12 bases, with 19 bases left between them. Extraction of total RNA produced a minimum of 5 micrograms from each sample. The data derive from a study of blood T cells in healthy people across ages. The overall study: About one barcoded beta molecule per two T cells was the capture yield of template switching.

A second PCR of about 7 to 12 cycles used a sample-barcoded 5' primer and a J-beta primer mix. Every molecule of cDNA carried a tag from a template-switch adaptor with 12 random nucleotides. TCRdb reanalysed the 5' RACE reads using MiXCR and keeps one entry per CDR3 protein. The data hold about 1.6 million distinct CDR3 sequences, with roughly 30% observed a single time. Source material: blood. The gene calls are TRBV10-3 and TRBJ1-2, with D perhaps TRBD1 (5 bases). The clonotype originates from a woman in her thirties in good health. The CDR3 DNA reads TGTGCCATCAGTGAGGCGCAGGGTTTAGGCGGCCACACCTTC. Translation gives CAISEAQGLGGHTF.